The 16 T cell receptor beta chains presented below share a single source sample, sequenced in a study of beta chain features in type 1 diabetes. As every portion of the isolated RNA was reverse transcribed, the sequencing read expressed TCRB transcripts. TCRdb keeps only in-frame clones here, not all; method: immunoSEQ multiplex PCR. The profile covers about 450,000 clones, with around 10% appearing a single time and around 0.05% taken by the ten largest. Sequenced input: naive CD4+ T cells from blood. Receptor source: a woman younger than 30 in good health.

The CDR3 here is CAWSFGTGKPDTQYF. The CDR3 DNA sequence: TGTGCCTGGAGTTTTGGGACAGGGAAACCAGATACGCAGTATTTT. The rearrangement links TRBV30 to TRBJ2-3; 9 nucleotides line up with TRBD1. V lost 2 bases to trimming and J lost 4 bases; unmatched junction nucleotides: 7. Per germline, CDR1 GTSNPN and CDR2 SVGIG (reference sequence). The CDR3 spans 15 residues.

The table lists this clone with a few counts. This chain uses TRBV6-5 with TRBJ2-1, with D maybe TRBD2 (6 bases). Germline lookup yields CDR1 MNHEY and CDR2 SVGAGI. CDR3 length: 15 residues. The V end was cut by 6 bases, the J end by 4 bases, with 16 bases between. The CDR3 DNA follows: TGTGCCAGCAGACCTGCTAGCGATGCGTACAATGAGCAGTTCTTC. Amino acids: CASRPASDAYNEQFF.

This clone showed up just a few times. The CDR3 DNA reads TGTGCCAGCAGCTTGATTTTTTTGGCGACACAAAACGATGAGCAGTTCTTC. It is translated as CASSLIFLATQNDEQFF. The rearrangement links TRBV5-4 to TRBJ2-1; D remains unclear. Germline V lookup: CDR1 SGHNT, CDR2 YYREEE (reference sequence). V gave up 1 base and J gave up 8 bases, with 22 bases separating them. The length of the CDR3 is 17 residues. The variable domain in full, completed from reference TRBV5-4 and TRBJ2-1, reads ETGVTQSPTHLIKTRGQQVTLRCSSQSGHNTVSWYQQALGQGPQFIFQYYREEENGRGNFPPRFSGLQFPNYSSELNVNALELDDSALYLCASSLIFLATQNDEQFFGPGTRLTVL.

The chain carries TRBV28 and TRBJ1-6; no firm D call. The CDR3 spans 13 residues. Germline V gene sequence: CDR1 MDHEN, CDR2 SYDVKM. With 6 bases removed from V and 7 bases from J, the gap between germline ends came to 10 bases. The CDR3 is CASRGGGNSPLHF. CDR3 coding DNA: TGTGCCAGCAGGGGTGGTGGGAATTCACCCCTCCACTTT.

This clone was counted at least ten times. The rearrangement joins TRBV7-9 to TRBJ2-1; D not certain. This CDR3 region has 9 residues. Germline V gene data show CDR1 as SEHNR and CDR2 as FQNEAQ (reference sequence). Trimming stripped 5 bases from V and 10 bases from J, with 3 bases between. This chain's CDR3 is CASSAEQFF. The CDR3 DNA follows: TGTGCCAGCAGCGCAGAGCAGTTCTTC.

This clone was seen only a few times. The chain links TRBV7-9 to TRBJ2-7, with D uncertain. Trimming cost V 2 bases and J 5 bases, with 10 bases left between them. From germline, CDR1 is SEHNR and CDR2 FQNEAQ (reference sequence). The CDR3 spans 13 residues. The CDR3 sequence: CASSLIGVDEQYF. The CDR3 nucleotides are TGTGCCAGCAGCTTAATCGGCGTCGACGAGCAGTACTTC.

This clone was picked up a small number of times. The J gene is TRBJ2-5, the V gene TRBV5-4, with D possibly being TRBD2 (6 bases). Germline CDR1 SGHNT, CDR2 YYREEE (reference sequence). V lost 4 bases, J lost 7 bases, and 17 bases lay in between. The CDR3 is 14 residues long. This chain's CDR3 is CASSLGLAGWTQYF. CDR3 bases: TGTGCCAGCAGCCTGGGACTGGCGGGATGGACCCAGTACTTC.

This clone turned up a few times. The CDR3 is CASSPGQGEQFF. The DNA for the CDR3 is TGCGCCAGCAGCCCCGGTCAGGGTGAGCAGTTCTTC. The V and J genes are TRBV5-1 and TRBJ2-1; D might be TRBD1 (5 bases). The CDR3 loop spans 12 amino acids. Trimming removed 4 bases from V and 9 bases from J, with 11 bases in between. From germline, CDR1 is SGHRS and CDR2 YFSETQ.

This chain connects TRBV15 to TRBJ1-5; no firm D call. V was trimmed by 1 base and J by 2 bases, leaving 12 bases between them. CDR3 length: 16 residues. Germline V gene data show CDR1 as LNHNV and CDR2 as YYDKDF (reference sequence). The CDR3 is CATSRGFRSGNQPQHF. As DNA, the CDR3 is TGTGCCACCAGCAGAGGATTCCGTTCCGGCAATCAGCCCCAGCATTTT.

The V and J genes are TRBV30 and TRBJ2-7, with 7 nucleotides matching TRBD1. Trimming cost V 2 bases and J 0 bases; bases outside gene matches: 10. The CDR3 covers 16 residues. Germline V gene sequence: CDR1 GTSNPN, CDR2 SVGIG (reference sequence). As DNA, the CDR3 is TGTGCCTGGAGTCCCTCCCGGACAGGATTCTCCTACGAGCAGTACTTC. Amino acids: CAWSPSRTGFSYEQYF.

The table lists this clone with a few counts. The V gene is TRBV5-6, the J gene TRBJ2-5; D gene unclear. Trimming left V 4 bases short and J 6 bases short, with 7 bases between. Looked up from germline, CDR1 is SGHDT and CDR2 is YYEEEE. CDR3 length: 11 residues. For the CDR3, the DNA is TGTGCCAGCAGCCGTAAAAAGACCCAGTACTTC. Translation: CASSRKKTQYF.

This clone has only a few counts. The chain is built from TRBV7-2 and TRBJ1-2, with D possibly being TRBD1 (6 bases). With 3 bases removed from V and 2 bases from J, the gap between germline ends came to 13 bases. Germline V lookup: CDR1 SGHTA, CDR2 FQGNSA. The CDR3 is 15 amino acids. In nucleotides, the CDR3 is TGTGCCAGCAGCTTGTCCCAGGGGCAGAACTATGGCTACACCTTC. Amino acid sequence: CASSLSQGQNYGYTF.

This clone was observed a handful of times. The chain recombines TRBV9 with TRBJ2-3; D could derive from TRBD1 or TRBD2 (6 bases each). The CDR3 totals 14 residues. In germline, CDR1 is SGDLS, CDR2 YYNGEE. Trimming took off 2 bases at V and 1 base at J, with 8 bases between the two ends. The CDR3 loop reads CASSVEGGTDTQYF. As DNA, the CDR3 is TGTGCCAGCAGCGTGGAGGGGGGCACAGATACGCAGTATTTT.

V is TRBV6-6 and J is TRBJ1-1; D might be TRBD1 (6 bases). V was shortened by 5 bases and J by 6 bases, with 16 bases between the two germline ends. Germline CDR1 and CDR2: MNHNY and SVGAGI (reference sequence). CDR3 length: 14 residues. DNA for the CDR3: TGTGCCAGCAGTCAACCGACAGGAGACCCTGAAGCTTTCTTT. It translates to CASSQPTGDPEAFF.

In its sample, this clone was seen a few times. V is TRBV14 and J is TRBJ1-2; D is ambiguous. This CDR3 has 13 amino acids. Germline V CDR1 and CDR2: SGHDN, FVKESK. Trimming took off 4 bases at V and 8 bases at J, with 14 bases between the two ends. CDR3 sequence reads: CASSRGMGRGYTF. The CDR3 DNA sequence: TGTGCCAGCAGCCGCGGTATGGGAAGGGGCTACACCTTC.

The chain recombines TRBV9 with TRBJ1-6; D remains unclear. CDR1 is SGDLS, CDR2 YYNGEE, per germline. The V and J ends lost 2 bases and 8 bases respectively, with 5 bases between them. The CDR3 loop spans 12 amino acids. Here the CDR3 reads CASSVNDSPLHF. CDR3 in DNA: TGTGCCAGCAGCGTGAACGATTCACCCCTCCACTTT.